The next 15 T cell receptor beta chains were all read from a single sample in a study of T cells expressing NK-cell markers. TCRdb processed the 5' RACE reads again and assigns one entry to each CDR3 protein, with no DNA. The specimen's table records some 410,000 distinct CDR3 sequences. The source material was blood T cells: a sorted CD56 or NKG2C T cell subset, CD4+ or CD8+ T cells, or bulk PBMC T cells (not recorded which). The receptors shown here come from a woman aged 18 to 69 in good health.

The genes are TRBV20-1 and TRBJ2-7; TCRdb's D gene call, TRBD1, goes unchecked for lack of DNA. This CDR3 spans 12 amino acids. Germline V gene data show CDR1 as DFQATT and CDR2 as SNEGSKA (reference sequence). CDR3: CSAREGLYEQYF.

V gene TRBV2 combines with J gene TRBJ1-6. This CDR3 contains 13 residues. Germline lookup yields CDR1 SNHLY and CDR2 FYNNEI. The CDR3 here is CASRDHYNSPLHF. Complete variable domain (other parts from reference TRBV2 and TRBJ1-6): EPEVTQTPSHQVTQMGQEVILRCVPISNHLYFYWYRQILGQKVEFLVSFYNNEISEKSEIFDDQFSVERPDGSNFTLKIRSTKLEDSAMYFCASRDHYNSPLHFGNGTRLTVT.

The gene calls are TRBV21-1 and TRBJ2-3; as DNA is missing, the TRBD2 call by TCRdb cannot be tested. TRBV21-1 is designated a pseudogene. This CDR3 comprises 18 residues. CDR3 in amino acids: CASKRGGPSFPPPDTQYF.

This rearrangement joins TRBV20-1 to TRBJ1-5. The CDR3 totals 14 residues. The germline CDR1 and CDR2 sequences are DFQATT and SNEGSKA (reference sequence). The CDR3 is CSASAGEGNQPQHF.

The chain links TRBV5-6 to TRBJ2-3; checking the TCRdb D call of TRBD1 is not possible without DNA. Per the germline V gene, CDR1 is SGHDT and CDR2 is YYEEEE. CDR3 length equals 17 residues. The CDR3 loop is CASSLRSGTPSTDTQYF.

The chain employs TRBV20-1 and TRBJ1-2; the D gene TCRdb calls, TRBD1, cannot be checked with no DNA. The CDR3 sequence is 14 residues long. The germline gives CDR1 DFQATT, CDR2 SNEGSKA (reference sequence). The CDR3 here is CSASQPGGESGYTF.

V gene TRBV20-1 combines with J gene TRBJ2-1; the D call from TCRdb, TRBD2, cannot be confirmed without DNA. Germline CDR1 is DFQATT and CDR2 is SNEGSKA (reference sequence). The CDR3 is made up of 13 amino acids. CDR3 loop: CSARGEGPHEQFF.

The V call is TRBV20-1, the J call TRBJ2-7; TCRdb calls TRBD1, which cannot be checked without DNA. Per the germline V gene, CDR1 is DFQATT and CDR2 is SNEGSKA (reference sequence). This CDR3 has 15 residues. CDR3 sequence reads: CSTGFFLLSSYEQYF.

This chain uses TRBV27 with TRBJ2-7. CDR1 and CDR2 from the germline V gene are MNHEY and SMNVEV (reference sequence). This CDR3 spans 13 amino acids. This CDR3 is CASSFGGIYEQYF.

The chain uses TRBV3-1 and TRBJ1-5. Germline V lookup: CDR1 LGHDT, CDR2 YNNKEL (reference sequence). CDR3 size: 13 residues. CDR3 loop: CASSQGTLRPQHF. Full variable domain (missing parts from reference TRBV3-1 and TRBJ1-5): DTAVSQTPKYLVTQMGNDKSIKCEQNLGHDTMYWYKQDSKKFLKIMFSYNNKELIINETVPNRFSPKSPDKAHLNLHINSLELGDSAVYFCASSQGTLRPQHFGDGTRLSIL.

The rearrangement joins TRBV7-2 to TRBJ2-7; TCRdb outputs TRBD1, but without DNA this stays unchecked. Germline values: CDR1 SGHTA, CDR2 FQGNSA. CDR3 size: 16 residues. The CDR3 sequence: CASSLNSSARSYEQYF. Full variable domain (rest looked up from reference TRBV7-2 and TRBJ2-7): GAGVSQSPSNKVTEKGKDVELRCDPISGHTALYWYRQSLGQGLEFLIYFQGNSAPDKSGLPSDRFSAERTGGSVSTLTIQRTQQEDSAVYLCASSLNSSARSYEQYFGPGTRLTVT.

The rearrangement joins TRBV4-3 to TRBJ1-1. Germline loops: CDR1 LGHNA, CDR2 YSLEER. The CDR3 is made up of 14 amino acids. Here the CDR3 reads CASSRTRTDSEAFF.

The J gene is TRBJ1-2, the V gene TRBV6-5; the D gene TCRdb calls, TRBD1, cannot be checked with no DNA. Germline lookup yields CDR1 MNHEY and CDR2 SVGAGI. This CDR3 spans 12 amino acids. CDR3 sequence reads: CASRVQGGGYTF.

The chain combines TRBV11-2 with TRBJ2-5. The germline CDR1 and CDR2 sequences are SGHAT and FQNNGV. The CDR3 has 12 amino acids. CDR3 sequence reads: CASSTMGETQYF.

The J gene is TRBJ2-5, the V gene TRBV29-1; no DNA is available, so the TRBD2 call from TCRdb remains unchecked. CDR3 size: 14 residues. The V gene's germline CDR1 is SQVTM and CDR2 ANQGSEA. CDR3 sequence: CSVERLAGGMTQYF.